The 7 T cell receptor beta chains in this list originate from one sample, sequenced in a study of T cell responses to AZD1222 COVID-19 vaccine. Sequencing was performed with immunoSEQ multiplex PCR; in TCRdb, only in-frame clones are kept and a portion is missing. The data contain about 88,000 clones, roughly nine tenths of them seen just once; the ten biggest clones take up around 3.5%. The material sequenced was peripheral blood, taken on day 0 of AZD1222 vaccination. These receptors all come from an adult in good health.

This chain connects TRBV6-5 to TRBJ2-3, with D maybe TRBD1 (6 bases). V was clipped by 6 bases and J by 2 bases, with 12 bases between them. CDR3 length equals 14 residues. The germline CDR1 and CDR2 sequences are MNHEY and SVGAGI. CDR3 amino acids: CASSTTGHTDTQYF. The CDR3 DNA is TGTGCCAGCAGCACGACAGGCCACACAGATACGCAGTATTTT.

This chain joins TRBV7-2 and TRBJ2-3; D is possibly TRBD1 (5 bases). V lost 5 bases to trimming and J lost 6 bases, with 12 bases between them. The CDR3 has 13 residues. Per germline, CDR1 SGHTA and CDR2 FQGNSA. CDR3 sequence (DNA): TGTGCCAGCAGCGGACATCCGGTGGATACGCAGTATTTT. This encodes CASSGHPVDTQYF.

This clone has only one observation. This sequence joins TRBV7-6 and TRBJ1-3; D is unclear. The CDR3 consists of 16 residues. CDR1 is SGHVS and CDR2 is FNYEAQ in the germline V gene. Trimming stripped 0 bases from V and 0 bases from J, with 9 bases between. CDR3 amino acids: CASSLAPRSSGNTIYF. The CDR3, as DNA: TGTGCCAGCAGCTTAGCGCCCAGAAGCTCTGGAAACACCATATATTTT.

The table lists this clone with a count of one. The rearrangement joins TRBV4-1 to TRBJ2-3; D ambiguous. The CDR3 loop spans 15 amino acids. Per the germline V gene, CDR1 is MGHRA and CDR2 is YSYEKL. V was clipped by 1 base and J by 2 bases, with 10 bases between them. The CDR3 here is CASSQVGSLTDTQYF. CDR3 nucleotide sequence: TGCGCCAGCAGCCAAGTAGGGTCTCTCACAGATACGCAGTATTTT.

The chain carries TRBV12-1 and TRBJ1-6; the table's D call TRBD1 went unverified against the DNA. TRBV12-1 is a known pseudogene. The CDR3 is 18 amino acids. The CDR3 DNA reads as TGTGCCAGCAGCTTTATAGATTCAACCGGGACACCAAATCATTCCCTCCACTTT. It is translated as CASSFIDSTGTPNHSLHF.

The rearrangement joins TRBV7-9 to TRBJ1-1; D remains unclear. CDR3 size: 14 residues. Germline V gene lookup returns CDR1 SEHNR and CDR2 FQNEAQ (reference sequence). V gave up 0 bases and J gave up 0 bases, with 5 bases separating them. CDR3 loop: CASSLAGMNTEAFF. CDR3 nucleotide sequence: TGTGCCAGCAGCTTAGCGGGGATGAACACTGAAGCTTTCTTT. Complete variable domain (other parts from reference TRBV7-9 and TRBJ1-1): DTGVSQNPRHKITKRGQNVTFRCDPISEHNRLYWYRQTLGQGPEFLTYFQNEAQLEKSRLLSDRFSAERPKGSFSTLEIQRTEQGDSAMYLCASSLAGMNTEAFFGQGTRLTVV.

There are many counts of this clone. J is TRBJ1-3 and V is TRBV5-1, with 7 bases that match TRBD1. The J segment lost 10 bases and the V segment lost 0 bases, leaving 4 bases of the junction unmatched. Germline V gene lookup returns CDR1 SGHRS and CDR2 YFSETQ. This CDR3 is built from 13 residues. CDR3 nucleotides: TGCGCCAGCAGCTTGGGACAGGGAGGAACCATATATTTT. This encodes CASSLGQGGTIYF. The complete variable domain, with remaining parts taken from reference TRBV5-1 and TRBJ1-3, reads KAGVTQTPRYLIKTRGQQVTLSCSPISGHRSVSWYQQTPGQGLQFLFEYFSETQRNKGNFPGRFSGRQFSNSRSEMNVSTLELGDSALYLCASSLGQGGTIYFGEGSWLTVV.